This T cell receptor beta chain was found in a study of Ad26.COV2.S vaccination and SARS-CoV-2 variants. Overall study results and limits: Vaccine and placebo recipients had comparable breadth of non-spike TCRs. Measurements of TCR breadth and depth may have given underestimates of the total T cell responses.

TCRdb's table, derived via immunoSEQ multiplex PCR, lists solely in-frame clones and lacks some. The top ten clones hold roughly 50% of a sample with 43,000 or so clones, about 80% of them seen once. This clone showed up just once. Its antigen is still unknown. With 6 bases clipped from V and 0 bases from J, the junction kept 5 bases outside the gene matches. The germline V gene has CDR1 ENHRY and CDR2 SYGVKD. The CDR3 runs 15 residues. The chain carries TRBV10-3 and TRBJ1-3; 7 bases fit TRBD1. Specimen: peripheral blood, collected after recovery from COVID-19. The receptor was isolated from a human donor who had recovered from COVID-19. CDR3 DNA sequence: TGTGCCATCAGCCGGGACAGCACCTCTGGAAACACCATATATTTT. It codes for CAISRDSTSGNTIYF.